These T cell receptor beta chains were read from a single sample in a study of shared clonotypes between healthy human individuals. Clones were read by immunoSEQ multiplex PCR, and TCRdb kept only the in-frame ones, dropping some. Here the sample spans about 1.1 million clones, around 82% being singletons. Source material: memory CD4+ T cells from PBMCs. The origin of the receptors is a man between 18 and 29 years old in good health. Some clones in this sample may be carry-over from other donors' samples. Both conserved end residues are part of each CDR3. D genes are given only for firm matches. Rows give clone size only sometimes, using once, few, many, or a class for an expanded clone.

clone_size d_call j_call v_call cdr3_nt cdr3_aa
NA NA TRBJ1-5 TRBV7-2 TGTGCCAGCAGCTTACCTTCGGGGCAGCCCCAGCATTTT CASSLPSGQPQHF
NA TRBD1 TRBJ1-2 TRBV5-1 TGCGCCAGCAGTTGGGACAGGGGGAGACTTGGCTACACCTTC CASSWDRGRLGYTF
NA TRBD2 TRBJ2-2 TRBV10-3 TGTGCCATCAGTGAGCCCCATGGACTAGAAGGGGCGAACACCGGGGAGCTGTTTTTT CAISEPHGLEGANTGELFF
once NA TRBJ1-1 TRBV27 TGTGCCAGCAGTTTATTGGGACAGAACACTGAAGCTTTCTTT CASSLLGQNTEAFF
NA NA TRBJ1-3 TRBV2 TGTGCCAGCAGTGGCGGTCGGAGCTCTGGAAACACCATATATTTT CASSGGRSSGNTIYF
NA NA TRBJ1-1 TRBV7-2 TGTGCCAGCAGCTTAAACGCTTTGAACACTGAAGCTTTCTTT CASSLNALNTEAFF
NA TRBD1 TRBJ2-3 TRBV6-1 TGTGCCAGCAGTGGGTTACAGGGGCCAGATACGCAGTATTTT CASSGLQGPDTQYF
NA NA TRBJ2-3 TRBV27 TGTGCCAGCAGCGTCCGTGCCGCGAGGTTCAGGGGAGCGTGGGAAGGCACAGATACGCAGTATTTT CASSVRAARFRGAWEGTDTQYF
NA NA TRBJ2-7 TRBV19 TGTGCCACTAAGTCCGGGACTGGCTCCTACGAGCAGTACTTC CATKSGTGSYEQYF
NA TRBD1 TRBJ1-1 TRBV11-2 TGTGCCAGCAGCTCGCATACACAGGGGCGCCCTGAAGCTTTCTTT CASSSHTQGRPEAFF
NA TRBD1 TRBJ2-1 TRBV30 TGTGCCTGGAGTCACGGGACAGGGATCCATGAGCAGTTCTTC CAWSHGTGIHEQFF
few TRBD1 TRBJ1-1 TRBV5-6 TGTGCCAGCAGCTTGGCTAGACAGGGGAACACTGAAGCTTTCTTT CASSLARQGNTEAFF
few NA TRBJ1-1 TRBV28 TGTGCCAGCAGTAAATTCCTGGCGGGGAACACTGAAGCTTTCTTT CASSKFLAGNTEAFF
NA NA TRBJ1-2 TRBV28 TGTGCCAGCAGCGTAGGCCCGGGAGGCTATGGCTACACCTTC CASSVGPGGYGYTF
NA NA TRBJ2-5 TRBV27 TGTGCCAGCAGTTTCACCTATGTGCGCTACCAAGAGACCCAGTACTTC CASSFTYVRYQETQYF
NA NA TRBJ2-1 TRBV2 TGTGCCAGCAAGTACGGGAAAGGCGCCTACAATGAGCAGTTCTTC CASKYGKGAYNEQFF